What follows are 13 T cell receptor beta chains derived from one specimen sequenced in a study of T cell repertoires in cytomegalovirus infection. One entry per CDR3 protein, called by TCRdb with MiXCR from the reads. Here the sample spans some 700,000 distinct CDR3 sequences, roughly 36% being singletons. Antigens of these TCRs are unknown. Source: cultured PBMCs, taken from culture after CMV antigen stimulation. Every receptor here comes from a human donor in good health (CMV status not recorded). Some clones in this sample may be carry-over from other donors' samples.

The V gene is TRBV7-8, the J gene TRBJ2-1; D is unclear. The CDR3 length is 15 residues. CDR1 is SGHVS and CDR2 is FQNEAQ in the germline V gene. Trimming pared 1 base from V and 7 bases from J, leaving 14 bases between. The CDR3 DNA reads as TGTGCCAGCAGCTTAGGCTCTGGACCCACGAATGAGCAGTTCTTC. The encoded protein is CASSLGSGPTNEQFF.

This clonotype has more than one count but fewer than ten. The CDR3, as DNA: TGTGCCAGCAGCTTAGCCGGCGGCGGAGCCTTCGATGAGCAGTTCTTC. Protein: CASSLAGGGAFDEQFF. The chain carries TRBV7-8 and TRBJ2-1; D gene uncertain. This CDR3 is built from 16 residues. Germline CDR1 and CDR2: SGHVS and FQNEAQ. The germline V and J ends were trimmed by 0 bases and 8 bases, with 17 bases remaining between them.

This clonotype has at least ten counts. The chain carries TRBV7-2 and TRBJ2-3; perhaps D is TRBD1 or TRBD2 (6 bases each). The V and J ends lost 6 bases and 2 bases respectively, with 12 bases between them. CDR3 length equals 14 residues. Germline CDR1 is SGHTA and CDR2 is FQGNSA. The CDR3 DNA sequence: TGTGCCAGCAGATCGGGGGCCGCCACAGATACGCAGTATTTT. It encodes CASRSGAATDTQYF.

This clonotype appeared many times. The rearrangement uses TRBV7-2 and TRBJ1-6; no reliable D call. The germline CDR1 and CDR2 sequences are SGHTA and FQGNSA. This CDR3 comprises 14 residues. V lost 5 bases and J 9 bases, leaving 14 bases between the germline ends. The CDR3: CASSAALVTSPLHF. As DNA, the CDR3 is TGTGCCAGCAGCGCAGCCTTAGTAACTTCACCCCTCCACTTT.

This clonotype has just one count. At one of its ends the junction is not consistent with the germline gene, which may arise from a read error. The V gene is TRBV4-1, the J gene TRBJ1-1; D is perhaps TRBD1 (5 bases). CDR3 length: 14 amino acids. CDR1 and CDR2 (germline): MGHRA, YSYEKL. CDR3 loop: CASSQDPEGPDWFF. In DNA, the CDR3 is TGCGCCAGCAGTCAAGATCCCGAGGGACCCGACTGGTTCTTT.

This clonotype was seen only a few times. This chain links TRBV27 with TRBJ2-3; maybe TRBD1 (6 bases). V gave up 7 bases and J gave up 8 bases, with 25 bases separating them. The length of the CDR3 is 16 residues. Per germline, CDR1 MNHEY and CDR2 SMNVEV (reference sequence). For the CDR3, the DNA is TGTGCCAGCATCCCAATATGGGACAACTCCCCGGGTACGCAGTATTTT. It translates to CASIPIWDNSPGTQYF.

V gene TRBV19 combines with J gene TRBJ2-1, with 9 positions matching TRBD2. From germline, CDR1 is LNHDA and CDR2 SQIVND (reference sequence). This CDR3 region has 16 residues. The J segment lost 5 bases and the V segment lost 4 bases, leaving 9 bases of the junction unmatched. The CDR3 bases are TGTGCCAGTAGTAGATTAATGGGACTAGCTGACAATGAGCAGTTCTTC. Its translation is CASSRLMGLADNEQFF.

In this sample, this clonotype turned up a few times. The V and J genes are TRBV4-3 and TRBJ1-4; 8 bases are a match to TRBD1. Germline-derived CDR1 and CDR2 are LGHNA and YSLEER. V was clipped by 5 bases and J by 8 bases; unmatched bases: 10. This CDR3 contains 15 residues. CDR3 protein: CASSIRTGLGEKLFF. CDR3 sequence (DNA): TGCGCCAGCAGCATTCGGACAGGGCTGGGGGAAAAACTGTTTTTT.

Only a few counts were recorded for this clonotype. The V call is TRBV10-3, the J call TRBJ1-2, with D unresolved. The CDR3 runs to 14 residues. V was pared by 4 bases and J by 2 bases, with 11 bases between. Germline CDR1 ENHRY, CDR2 SYGVKD. CDR3 nucleotide sequence: TGTGCCATCAGTGCGTCAGGAGCGAACTATGGCTACACCTTC. Amino acids: CAISASGANYGYTF.

This clonotype was found a few times. This chain uses TRBV28 with TRBJ2-3; D possibly corresponds to TRBD1 (6 bases). Trimming took off 7 bases at V and 0 bases at J, with 11 bases between the two ends. Germline-derived CDR1 and CDR2 are MDHEN and SYDVKM. This CDR3 has 14 residues. The CDR3: CASIPGHSTDTQYF. CDR3 nucleotides: TGTGCCAGCATTCCGGGACACAGCACAGATACGCAGTATTTT.

The chain carries TRBV7-2 and TRBJ2-1; TRBD2 might be the D (6 bases). From germline, CDR1 is SGHTA and CDR2 FQGNSA. This CDR3 comprises 15 residues. With 4 bases removed from V and 0 bases from J, the gap between germline ends came to 10 bases. This CDR3 is CASSSVGGSYNEQFF. The CDR3 region has the DNA TGTGCCAGCAGCTCCGTCGGGGGCTCCTACAATGAGCAGTTCTTC.

V and J are TRBV10-3 and TRBJ2-7, with a tentative D call TRBD1 (5 bases). V lost 6 bases, J lost 3 bases, and 18 bases lay in between. Germline V gene sequence: CDR1 ENHRY, CDR2 SYGVKD. The CDR3 runs 15 residues. The CDR3 reads CAISREPQGSYEQYF. Here the CDR3 DNA reads TGTGCCATCAGCAGAGAACCCCAGGGAAGCTACGAGCAGTACTTC.

The chain carries TRBV6-1 and TRBJ2-2; 9 nucleotides line up with TRBD2. The germline V gene encodes CDR1 MNHNS and CDR2 SASEGT. The junction had 16 bases not matched to a gene; V was cut back by 9 bases and J by 5 bases. CDR3 length: 17 residues. The CDR3 DNA reads TGTGCCAGTTTTCCAGGGGCGGGAGGGAGGTGGACCGGGGAGCTGTTTTTT. It specifies CASFPGAGGRWTGELFF.